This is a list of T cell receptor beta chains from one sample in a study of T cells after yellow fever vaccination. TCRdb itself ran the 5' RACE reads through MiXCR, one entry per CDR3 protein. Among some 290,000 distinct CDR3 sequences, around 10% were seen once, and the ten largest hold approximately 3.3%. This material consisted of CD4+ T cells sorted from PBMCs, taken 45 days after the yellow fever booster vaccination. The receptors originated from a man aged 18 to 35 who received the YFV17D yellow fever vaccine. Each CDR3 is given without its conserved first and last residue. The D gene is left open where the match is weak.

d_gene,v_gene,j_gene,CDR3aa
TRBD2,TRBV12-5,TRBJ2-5,ASGLVGTSGGQETQY
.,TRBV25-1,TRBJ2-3,ASSDPTRTDTQY
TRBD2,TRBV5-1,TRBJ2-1,ASSPGLAGGPDEQF
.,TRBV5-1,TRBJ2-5,ASRRQQETQY
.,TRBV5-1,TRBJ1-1,ASSLNTLNTEAF
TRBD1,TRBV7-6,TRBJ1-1,ASSRRQGGEAF
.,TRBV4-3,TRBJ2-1,ASSQEGGPYNEQF
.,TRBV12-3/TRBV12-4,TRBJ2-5,ASNTGNQETQY
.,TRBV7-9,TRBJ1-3,ASSLRRGGNTIY
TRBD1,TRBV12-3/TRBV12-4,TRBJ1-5,GSSPQGNQPQH
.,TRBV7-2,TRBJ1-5,ASSLGALQPQH
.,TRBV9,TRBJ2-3,ASSPRGGARRDTQY
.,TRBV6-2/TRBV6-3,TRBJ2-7,ASTTDYYEQY
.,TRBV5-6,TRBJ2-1,ASSLVIEQF
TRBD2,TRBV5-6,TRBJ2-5,ASSARPGLAQETQY
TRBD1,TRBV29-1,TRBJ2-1,SVFLQGSGAYNEQF
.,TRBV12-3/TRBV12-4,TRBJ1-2,ASSRLRGNYGYT
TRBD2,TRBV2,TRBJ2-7,ASRRIGLAGYEQY
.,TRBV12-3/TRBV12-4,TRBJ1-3,SSLVLSSGNTIY
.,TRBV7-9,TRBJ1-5,ASSSGSGLQPQH
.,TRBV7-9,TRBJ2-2,ASRPFTGELF
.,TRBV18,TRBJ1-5,ASSPTASNQPQH
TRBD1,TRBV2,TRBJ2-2,ASRVSRTGLNTGELF
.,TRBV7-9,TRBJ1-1,ASSLMGTEAF
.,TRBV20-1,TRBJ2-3,SARTGDTDTQY
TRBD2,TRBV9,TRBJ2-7,ASSIASGLPYEQY
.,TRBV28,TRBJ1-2,ASSQGRYGYT
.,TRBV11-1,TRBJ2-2,ASSFGQGEGELF
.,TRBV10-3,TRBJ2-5,AISVRDQETQY
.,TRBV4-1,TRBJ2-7,ASSQGRAGAYEQY
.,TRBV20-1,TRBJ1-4,SARKPGLKLNEKLF
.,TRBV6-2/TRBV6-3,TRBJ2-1,ASSRTPISYNEQF
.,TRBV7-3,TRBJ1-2,ASSLVGEGGYT
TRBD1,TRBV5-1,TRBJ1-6,ASSQDRENSPLH
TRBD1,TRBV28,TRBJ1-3,ASRSGQGDTIY
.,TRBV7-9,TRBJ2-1,ASSLDHNEQF
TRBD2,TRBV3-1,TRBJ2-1,ASSQPGGGIEQF
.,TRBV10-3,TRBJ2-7,AIRPLGGASYEQY
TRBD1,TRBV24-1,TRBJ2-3,ATSDPGQATDTQY
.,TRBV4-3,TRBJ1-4,ASSPLAGRTTNEKLF
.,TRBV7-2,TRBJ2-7,ASSSSVGFYEQY
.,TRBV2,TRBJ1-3,ASSVESGNTIY
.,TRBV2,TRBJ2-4,ASSDVWDIQY
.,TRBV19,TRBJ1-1,ASTKGAGTVEAF
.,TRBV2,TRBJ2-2,ASSDRPTGELF
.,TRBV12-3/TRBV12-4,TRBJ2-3,ASSWGPKEADTQY
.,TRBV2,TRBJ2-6,ASSVAGYVLSGANVLT
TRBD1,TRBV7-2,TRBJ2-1,ASSLSQGLSVEQF
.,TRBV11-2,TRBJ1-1,ASANVREDTEAF
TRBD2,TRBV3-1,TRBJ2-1,ASSQETSGGRQF
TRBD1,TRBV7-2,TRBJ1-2,ASSARTGGVSNYGYT
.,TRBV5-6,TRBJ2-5,ASSSRGTAKETQY
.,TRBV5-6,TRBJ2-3,ASSELGSRSDTQY